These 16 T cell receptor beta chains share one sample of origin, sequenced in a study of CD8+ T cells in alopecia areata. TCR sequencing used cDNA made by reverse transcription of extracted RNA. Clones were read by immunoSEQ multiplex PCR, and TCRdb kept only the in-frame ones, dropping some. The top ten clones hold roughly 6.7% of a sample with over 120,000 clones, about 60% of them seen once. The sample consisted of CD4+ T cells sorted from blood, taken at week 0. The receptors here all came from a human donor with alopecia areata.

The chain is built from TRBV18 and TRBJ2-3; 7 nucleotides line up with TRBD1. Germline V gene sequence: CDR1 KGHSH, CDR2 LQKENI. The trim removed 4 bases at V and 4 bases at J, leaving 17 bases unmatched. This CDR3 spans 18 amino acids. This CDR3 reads CASSHRKGASRSSDTQYF. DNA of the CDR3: TGTGCCAGCTCACATAGAAAGGGGGCTAGCAGATCTTCAGATACGCAGTATTTT. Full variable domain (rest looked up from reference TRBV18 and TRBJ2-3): NAGVMQNPRHLVRRRGQEARLRCSPMKGHSHVYWYRQLPEEGLKFMVYLQKENIIDESGMPKERFSAEFPKEGPSILRIQQVVRGDSAAYFCASSHRKGASRSSDTQYFGPGTRLTVL.

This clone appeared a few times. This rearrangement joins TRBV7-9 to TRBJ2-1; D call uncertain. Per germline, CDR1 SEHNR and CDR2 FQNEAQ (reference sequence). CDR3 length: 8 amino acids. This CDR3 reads CAVDEQFF. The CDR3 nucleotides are TGTGCGGTGGATGAGCAGTTCTTC.

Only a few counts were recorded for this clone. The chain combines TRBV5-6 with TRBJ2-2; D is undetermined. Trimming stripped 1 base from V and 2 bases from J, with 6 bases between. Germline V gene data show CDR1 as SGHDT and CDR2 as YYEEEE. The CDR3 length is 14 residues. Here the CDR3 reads CASSLNRNTGELFF. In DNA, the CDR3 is TGTGCCAGCAGCTTGAACAGAAACACCGGGGAGCTGTTTTTT. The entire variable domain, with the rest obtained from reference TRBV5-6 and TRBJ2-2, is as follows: DAGVTQSPTHLIKTRGQQVTLRCSPKSGHDTVSWYQQALGQGPQFIFQYYEEEERQRGNFPDRFSGHQFPNYSSELNVNALLLGDSALYLCASSLNRNTGELFFGEGSRLTVL.

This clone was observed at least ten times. For the CDR3, the DNA is TGTGCCAGCAGCTCGGGGGTTCGGAAGTATTTT. Protein sequence: CASSSGVRKYF. The chain recombines TRBV7-9 with TRBJ2-3; perhaps TRBD2 as D (6 bases). CDR3 length: 11 residues. Germline V gene sequence: CDR1 SEHNR, CDR2 FQNEAQ (reference sequence). V lost 4 bases and J 13 bases, leaving 12 bases between the germline ends.

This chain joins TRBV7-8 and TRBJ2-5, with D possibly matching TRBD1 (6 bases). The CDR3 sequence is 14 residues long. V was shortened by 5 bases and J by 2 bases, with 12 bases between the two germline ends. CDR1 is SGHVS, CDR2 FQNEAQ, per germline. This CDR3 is CASSKRTVQETQYF. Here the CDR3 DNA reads TGTGCCAGCAGCAAAAGGACAGTACAAGAGACCCAGTACTTC. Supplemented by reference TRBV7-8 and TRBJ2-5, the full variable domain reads GAGVSQSPRYKVAKRGQDVALRCDPISGHVSLFWYQQALGQGPEFLTYFQNEAQLDKSGLPSDRFFAERPEGSVSTLKIQRTQQEDSAVYLCASSKRTVQETQYFGPGTRLLVL.

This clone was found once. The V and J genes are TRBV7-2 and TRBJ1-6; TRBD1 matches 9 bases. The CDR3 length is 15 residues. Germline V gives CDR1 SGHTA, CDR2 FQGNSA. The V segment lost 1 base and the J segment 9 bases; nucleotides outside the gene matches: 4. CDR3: CASSLVRDRVSPLHF. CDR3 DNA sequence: TGTGCCAGCAGCTTAGTCAGGGACAGGGTTTCACCCCTCCACTTT.

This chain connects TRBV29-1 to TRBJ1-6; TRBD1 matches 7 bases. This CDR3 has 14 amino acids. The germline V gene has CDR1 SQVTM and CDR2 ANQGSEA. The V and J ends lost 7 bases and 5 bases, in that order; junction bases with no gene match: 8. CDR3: CSAPGQTNNSPLHF. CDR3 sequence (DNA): TGCAGCGCCCCGGGACAGACGAATAATTCACCCCTCCACTTT.

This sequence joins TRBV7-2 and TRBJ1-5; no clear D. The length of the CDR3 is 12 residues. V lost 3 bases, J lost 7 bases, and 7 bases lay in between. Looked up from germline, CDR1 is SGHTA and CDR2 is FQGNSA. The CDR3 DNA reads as TGTGCCAGCAGCTTCCCGGGCCAGCCCCAGCATTTT. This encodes CASSFPGQPQHF. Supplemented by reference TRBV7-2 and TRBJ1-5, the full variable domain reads GAGVSQSPSNKVTEKGKDVELRCDPISGHTALYWYRQSLGQGLEFLIYFQGNSAPDKSGLPSDRFSAERTGGSVSTLTIQRTQQEDSAVYLCASSFPGQPQHFGDGTRLSIL.

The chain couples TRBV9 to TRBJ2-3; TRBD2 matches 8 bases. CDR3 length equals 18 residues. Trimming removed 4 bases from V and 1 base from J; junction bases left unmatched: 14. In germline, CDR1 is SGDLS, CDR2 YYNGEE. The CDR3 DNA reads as TGTGCCAGCAGCCCCCCTATAGGGGGTAGCGGGGGCACAGATACGCAGTATTTT. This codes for CASSPPIGGSGGTDTQYF.

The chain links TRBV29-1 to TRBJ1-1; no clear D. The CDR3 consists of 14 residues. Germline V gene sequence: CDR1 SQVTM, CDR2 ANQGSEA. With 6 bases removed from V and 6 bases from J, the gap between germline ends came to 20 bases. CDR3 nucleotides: TGCAGCGTAGTTCTGCGCCCCAAGTACGCTGAAGCTTTCTTT. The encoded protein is CSVVLRPKYAEAFF. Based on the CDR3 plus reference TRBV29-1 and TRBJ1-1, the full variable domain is SAVISQKPSRDICQRGTSLTIQCQVDSQVTMMFWYRQQPGQSLTLIATANQGSEATYESGFVIDKFPISRPNLTFSTLTVSNMSPEDSSIYLCSVVLRPKYAEAFFGQGTRLTVV.

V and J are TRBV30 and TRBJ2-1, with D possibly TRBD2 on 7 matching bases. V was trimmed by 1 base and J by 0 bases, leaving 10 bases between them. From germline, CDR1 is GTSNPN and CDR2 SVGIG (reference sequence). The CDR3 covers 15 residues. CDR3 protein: CAWSAGGVSYNEQFF. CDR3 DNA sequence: TGTGCCTGGAGTGCGGGGGGCGTCTCCTACAATGAGCAGTTCTTC.

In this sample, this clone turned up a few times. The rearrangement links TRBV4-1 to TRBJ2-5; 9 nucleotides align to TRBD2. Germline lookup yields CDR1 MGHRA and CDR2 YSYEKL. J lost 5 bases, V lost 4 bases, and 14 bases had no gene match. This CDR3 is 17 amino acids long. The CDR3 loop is CASSPYALAGVGETQYF. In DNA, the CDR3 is TGCGCCAGCAGCCCCTATGCGTTAGCGGGGGTCGGGGAGACCCAGTACTTC.

The CDR3 DNA sequence: TGTGCCTGGACTGGGGTAGGTAGGGAGCAGTTCTTC. This sequence encodes CAWTGVGREQFF. V usage is TRBV30 and J usage is TRBJ2-1; D is unresolved. This CDR3 has 12 amino acids. V lost 4 bases, J lost 10 bases, and 14 bases lay in between. Germline V gene data show CDR1 as GTSNPN and CDR2 as SVGIG (reference sequence). Together with reference TRBV30 and TRBJ2-1, the CDR3 gives the full variable domain: SQTIHQWPATLVQPVGSPLSLECTVEGTSNPNLYWYRQAAGRGLQLLFYSVGIGQISSEVPQNLSASRPQDRQFILSSKKLLLSDSGFYLCAWTGVGREQFFGPGTRLTVL.

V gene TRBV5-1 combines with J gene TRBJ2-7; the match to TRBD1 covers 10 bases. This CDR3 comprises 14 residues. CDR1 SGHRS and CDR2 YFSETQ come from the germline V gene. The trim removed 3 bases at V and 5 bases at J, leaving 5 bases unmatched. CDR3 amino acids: CASSSRDRGDEQYF. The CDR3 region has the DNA TGCGCCAGCAGCTCCCGGGACAGGGGCGACGAGCAGTACTTC.

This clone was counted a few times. As DNA, the CDR3 is TGTGCCTGGAGTGTAAAGGGTAATCAGCCCCAGCATTTT. Translating it yields CAWSVKGNQPQHF. The chain recombines TRBV30 with TRBJ1-5; D unclear. The germline V gene has CDR1 GTSNPN and CDR2 SVGIG (reference sequence). The CDR3 covers 13 residues. Trimming pared 0 bases from V and 4 bases from J, leaving 7 bases between.

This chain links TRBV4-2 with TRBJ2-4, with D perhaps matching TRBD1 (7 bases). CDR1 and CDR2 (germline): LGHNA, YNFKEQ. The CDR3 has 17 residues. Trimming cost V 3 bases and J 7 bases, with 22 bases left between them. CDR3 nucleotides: TGTGCCAGCAGCCAGATGGAGGGGGCAGGGTCGGCCAACATTCAGTACTTC. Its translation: CASSQMEGAGSANIQYF.